This TCR beta chain emerged from a study of cytotoxic CD8 clonotypes in ibrutinib-treated CLL. For the study at large: Specimens for response were gathered following a median approximately 11 months of therapy, spanning 6 to 36.

The CDR3 extends over 15 amino acids. Trimming pared 0 bases from V and 2 bases from J, leaving 9 bases between. Germline V gene sequence: CDR1 SGHAT, CDR2 FQNNGV. Only in-frame clones appear in the TCRdb table, and some are missing; sequencing was by immunoSEQ multiplex PCR. Of under 200,000 clones listed, roughly four fifths were seen once; the top ten hold about 4.5%. The specimen comprised PBMCs, sampled after 24 months of ibrutinib treatment. The chain joins TRBV11-2 to TRBJ2-3; D is undetermined. The clonotype originates from a human donor with chronic lymphocytic leukemia. The CDR3 is CASSLDTFFTDTQYF. CDR3 nucleotides: TGTGCCAGCAGCTTAGATACATTCTTCACAGATACGCAGTATTTT.